This passage covers 18 T cell receptor beta chains from one sample sequenced in a study of cytomegalovirus exposure and HLA in healthy donors. The PCR employed 60 Vbeta primers together with 13 Jbeta primers. Libraries were prepared by immunoSEQ multiplex PCR; TCRdb keeps only in-frame clonotypes and omits some of them. The table shows over 130,000 clones, with over 75% occurring only once. Sequencing was done on a sample of PBMCs. The receptors derive from a woman in her thirties or forties in good health and CMV-seronegative.

Comment on this clone: This same CDR3 is encoded by further DNA sequences in the sample. CDR3 in amino acids: CASSDSYEQYF. The CDR3 coding sequence is TGTGCCAGCAGTGACTCCTACGAGCAGTACTTC. V gene TRBV6-1 combines with J gene TRBJ2-5, with D hard to call. The assigned J gene may be wrong: the sequence end matches TRBJ2-7 better. CDR1 is MNHNS, CDR2 SASEGT, per germline. The CDR3 has 11 amino acids.

The chain combines TRBV29-1 with TRBJ2-3; 8 bases are a match to TRBD2. With 5 bases clipped from V and 4 bases from J, the junction kept 5 bases outside the gene matches. The CDR3 spans 13 residues. Germline CDR1 is SQVTM and CDR2 is ANQGSEA. This chain's CDR3 is CSVPSGSADTQYF. The CDR3 DNA follows: TGCAGCGTTCCCAGCGGGAGCGCAGATACGCAGTATTTT.

This chain uses TRBV13 with TRBJ2-5; 10 positions match TRBD2. This CDR3 region has 16 residues. V trimming: 3 bases; J trimming: 4 bases; junction bases outside the gene matches: 8. CDR1 and CDR2 from the germline V gene are PRHDT and FYEKMQ (reference sequence). The chain's CDR3 is CASSFLLAGGPETQYF. DNA of the CDR3: TGTGCCAGCAGCTTCCTTTTAGCGGGAGGCCCAGAGACCCAGTACTTC.

V and J are TRBV2 and TRBJ1-2; possible D gene TRBD1, 6 bases. The CDR3 consists of 15 residues. Trimming left V 10 bases short and J 0 bases short, with 18 bases between. Germline V lookup: CDR1 SNHLY, CDR2 FYNNEI. The CDR3 sequence: CANPSWGPTNYGYTF. The CDR3 DNA follows: TGTGCCAATCCGAGTTGGGGGCCCACTAACTATGGCTACACCTTC.

The chain uses TRBV6-5 and TRBJ2-5; perhaps TRBD1 as D (6 bases). The better agreement between TRBJ2-7 and the DNA end casts doubt on the J call. CDR1 MNHEY and CDR2 SVGAGI come from the germline V gene. The CDR3 runs 15 residues. The CDR3: CASSYNRQAAYEQYF. The CDR3 DNA follows: TGTGCCAGCAGTTATAACAGACAGGCCGCCTACGAGCAGTACTTC.

This clone was observed a single time. The chain carries TRBV27 and TRBJ2-5; TRBD2 aligns across 8 bases. The CDR3 has 16 residues. Germline trimming cut 2 bases from V and 3 bases from J; bases unmatched to any gene: 8. CDR1 MNHEY and CDR2 SMNVEV come from the germline V gene (reference sequence). The CDR3 protein is CASSLGGGLGKETQYF. The CDR3 coding sequence is TGTGCCAGCAGTTTAGGGGGGGGACTAGGCAAAGAGACCCAGTACTTC.

The V call is TRBV7-2, the J call TRBJ2-2; D is unresolved. Trimming took 1 base from V and 2 from J, leaving 8 bases between them. CDR1 SGHTA and CDR2 FQGNSA come from the germline V gene. This CDR3 has 15 amino acids. In DNA, the CDR3 is TGTGCCAGCAGCTTAGACGGGTACAACACCGGGGAGCTGTTTTTT. This sequence encodes CASSLDGYNTGELFF.

This chain uses TRBV5-1 with TRBJ2-3; TRBD2 agrees at 9 bases. Germline CDR1 SGHRS, CDR2 YFSETQ. V lost 8 bases and J lost 4; bases outside the gene matches: 14. The CDR3 contains 16 residues. The CDR3 is CARPTSGKGGSDTQYF. CDR3 nucleotide sequence: TGCGCCAGACCGACTAGCGGAAAGGGGGGGTCAGATACGCAGTATTTT.

A note on this clone: The same CDR3 is also encoded by other DNA sequences in this sample. J is TRBJ1-5 and V is TRBV7-8; 7 nucleotides line up with TRBD1. The CDR3 sequence is 17 residues long. Germline values: CDR1 SGHVS, CDR2 FQNEAQ. V lost 1 base, J lost 0 bases, and 6 bases stayed unmatched. For the CDR3, the DNA is TGTGCCAGCAGCTTAGGACAGGGCGAGAATAGCAATCAGCCCCAGCATTTT. Translation gives CASSLGQGENSNQPQHF.

V and J are TRBV5-8 and TRBJ1-5; D unclear. V was cut by 4 bases and J by 4 bases, with 15 bases left in between. Per the germline V gene, CDR1 is SGHTS and CDR2 is YDEGEE. The CDR3 length is 15 residues. For the CDR3, the DNA is TGTGCCAGCAGCGGAGGTCTTACCTGGAATCAGCCCCAGCATTTT. Its translation is CASSGGLTWNQPQHF.

The chain recombines TRBV30 with TRBJ2-7, with a weak D call TRBD1 (6 bases). The CDR3 spans 12 residues. Germline V gene lookup returns CDR1 GTSNPN and CDR2 SVGIG (reference sequence). V shed 5 bases and J shed 2 bases, with 10 bases lying between them. The CDR3 DNA reads TGTGCCTGGGGGACAACCGCCTACGAGCAGTACTTC. It encodes CAWGTTAYEQYF.

The V and J genes are TRBV28 and TRBJ2-1; 10 bases match TRBD2. This CDR3 spans 16 amino acids. Trimming took 4 bases from V and 8 from J; bases not matched to a gene: 11. Germline V gene lookup returns CDR1 MDHEN and CDR2 SYDVKM. CDR3 region: CASSWGAGGKGYEQFF. CDR3 DNA sequence: TGTGCCAGCAGTTGGGGAGCGGGAGGGAAGGGTTATGAGCAGTTCTTC.

The V and J genes are TRBV6-6 and TRBJ1-1, with a possible D match to TRBD1 (5 bases). CDR3 length equals 14 residues. Germline CDR1 and CDR2: MNHNY and SVGAGI (reference sequence). V lost 7 bases and J lost 5, with 17 bases in between. As DNA, the CDR3 is TGTGCCAGCATAAGCCCGGCCGGGGGAACTGAAGCTTTCTTT. Translation gives CASISPAGGTEAFF.

The chain joins TRBV6-5 to TRBJ2-5, with 8 bases that match TRBD2. J was trimmed by 7 bases and V by 2 bases; bases with no gene match: 6. In germline, CDR1 is MNHEY, CDR2 SVGAGI. The CDR3 consists of 14 residues. The CDR3 region has the DNA TGTGCCAGCAGTTACCGAAGCGGGAGTGCGACCCAGTACTTC. Protein sequence: CASSYRSGSATQYF.

The CDR3 DNA sequence: TGTGCCAGCAGCTTTGAGGGGGCCCTCTACAATGAGCAGTTCTTC. Translation gives CASSFEGALYNEQFF. This chain joins TRBV11-3 and TRBJ2-1; TRBD1 aligns across 7 bases. V gave up 3 bases and J gave up 3 bases; unmatched junction bases: 5. Germline values: CDR1 SGHNT, CDR2 YENEEA. CDR3 length: 15 amino acids. Complete variable domain (other parts from reference TRBV11-3 and TRBJ2-1): EAGVVQSPRYKIIEKKQPVAFWCNPISGHNTLYWYLQNLGQGPELLIRYENEEAVDDSQLPKDRFSAERLKGVDSTLKIQPAELGDSAVYLCASSFEGALYNEQFFGPGTRLTVL.

The J gene is TRBJ2-7, the V gene TRBV6-5; 10 positions match TRBD1. The CDR3 is 14 residues long. The V gene's germline CDR1 is MNHEY and CDR2 SVGAGI. The ends lost 4 bases at V and 3 bases at J; junction bases unmatched: 3. The CDR3 protein is CASSFRDRGYEQYF. The DNA of the CDR3 is TGTGCCAGCAGTTTCCGGGACAGGGGCTACGAGCAGTACTTC.

This chain uses TRBV27 with TRBJ1-2, with D perhaps TRBD1 (6 bases). Germline V gives CDR1 MNHEY, CDR2 SMNVEV (reference sequence). The V end was cut by 3 bases, the J end by 4 bases, with 21 bases between. This CDR3 has 17 amino acids. CDR3 in amino acids: CASSFLGSGQFFYGYTF. CDR3 in DNA: TGTGCCAGCAGTTTCCTTGGATCGGGACAATTCTTCTATGGCTACACCTTC.

The V gene is TRBV7-8, the J gene TRBJ1-1; D uncertain. Deletions cut 5 bases from V and 0 bases from J, with 13 bases between. The length of the CDR3 is 15 residues. CDR1 and CDR2 from the germline V gene are SGHVS and FQNEAQ. CDR3 in DNA: TGTGCCAGCAGCCCCCATGCCGGTCTGAACACTGAAGCTTTCTTT. Protein sequence: CASSPHAGLNTEAFF.